This T cell receptor beta chain was found in a study of blood T cell repertoires in COVID-19 (TCRdb year 2020). About the study as a whole: Collaborator samples came from the United States, Italy and Spain and covered acute and convalescent phases of COVID-19. Deeply sampled blood TCRbeta repertoires from subjects exposed to, actively infected with, or recovered from COVID-19 were included in the dataset. Nearly every sample came with metadata listing a de-identified subject ID, COVID-19 status, age in years and sex. The samples were drawn from two sources: the first 160 participants of the ongoing ImmuneRACE study, and 1,200 or so subjects contributed by 6 global collaborators. A freely available public database, intended as a resource for researchers studying the immune response to SARS-CoV-2, is where the repertoires were released. The material from the prospective study consisted of cDNA or gDNA derived from T cells, B-cell-depleted T cells, or PBMCs. Where available, HLA class I and class II types were obtained from metadata supplied by the sample provider rather than from assay-based typing.

TCRbeta CDR3 regions were amplified from genomic DNA by means of the immunoSEQ Assay, a bias-controlled multiplex PCR. On the authors' methods: The number of nucleated cells in each sample was estimated by amplification of reference gene primers within the assay. To quantify the absolute abundance of each unique TCRbeta CDR3 rearrangement, sequence reads were collapsed and filtered. For each sample, productive Simpson clonality was calculated by taking the square root of Simpson's diversity index across productive rearrangements. TCRdb re-hosts the immuneACCESS table, in-frame sequences only. Its copies lack some clones; in the studies checked, an unresolved V gene accounts for under half of them, and the cause for the rest is not known. V and J calls and clone size are copied from that table; D and trimming were computed from the DNA. The sample has about 430,000 clones on record, about 88% of them singletons. The ten largest clonotypes hold 1.4% of the sample.

From the germline V gene, CDR1 is SGHTA and CDR2 is FQGNSA. The CDR3 runs 13 amino acids, cysteine and phenylalanine included. The DNA shown is the 39-base CDR3, in frame from base 1. V is reduced by 1 base and J by 5 bases, leaving a spacing of 8 bases between them. General findings and caveats noted by the study authors: The amount of clinical and demographic metadata varied by source and participant and was provided uncurated.

On this clone itself: Its antigen is not yet known. Within one base of it there is no much larger clone, and no base qualities were kept.

Participants in the prospective study were aged about 18 to 95 years, lived in about two dozen United States geographic areas, and enrolled through a virtual design. In the prospective study, cohorts were assigned on the basis of participant-reported clinical history obtained from a screening survey and a study questionnaire. Exposed participants had been in contact with someone with a PCR-confirmed or clinician-diagnosed COVID-19 case within 2 weeks of study entry. In the prospective study, mobile phlebotomists collected whole blood, serum and a nasopharyngeal or oropharyngeal swab from each participant. Over a 2-month period, participants in the prospective study had the option of providing additional blood draws and questionnaires. Prospective study blood samples were shipped either frozen or at room temperature before DNA extraction.

The source of this sequence is a woman aged 18-29 years who had been exposed to COVID-19. This receptor chain uses TRBV7-2 and TRBJ1-2; the D gene remains uncertain. The material sequenced was PBMCs or T cells enriched from blood (not recorded which). CDR3 reads: CASSLEPEYGYTF. Read as DNA, the sequence is TGTGCCAGCAGCTTAGAGCCTGAATATGGCTACACCTTC.